One sample yielded the 12 T cell receptor beta chains listed below, sequenced in a study of T cell changes during pregnancy in multiple sclerosis. The method was immunoSEQ multiplex PCR; TCRdb's version includes in-frame clones alone and lacks a portion of them. The table lists about 64,000 clones, about nine tenths of them singletons. The specimen was peripheral blood, collected in the second trimester of pregnancy. These TCRs come from a female donor with multiple sclerosis, enrolled in a pregnancy study.

The chain is built from TRBV7-2 and TRBJ2-5; TRBD2 agrees at 8 bases. The J segment lost 5 bases and the V segment lost 5 bases, leaving 7 bases of the junction unmatched. Germline lookup yields CDR1 SGHTA and CDR2 FQGNSA. This CDR3 has 14 amino acids. The CDR3 region has the DNA TGTGCCAGCAGCCGGGGGGGGGCCCCTGAGACCCAGTACTTC. It yields the protein CASSRGGAPETQYF.

This chain joins TRBV18 and TRBJ2-2; 9 positions match TRBD1. The CDR3 contains 17 residues. J was trimmed by 6 bases and V by 3 bases; bases with no gene match: 11. Germline V gene data show CDR1 as KGHSH and CDR2 as LQKENI. The chain's CDR3 is CASSPVNRDRAPGELFF. CDR3 bases: TGTGCCAGCTCACCGGTAAACCGGGACAGGGCTCCCGGGGAGCTGTTTTTT.

This chain joins TRBV19 and TRBJ1-5; 8 bases match TRBD1. Trimming at V came to 5 bases and at J to 7 bases, leaving 10 bases not matched to a gene. This CDR3 spans 15 amino acids. CDR1 is LNHDA, CDR2 SQIVND, per germline (reference sequence). The CDR3 is CASSPYEGTGQPQHF. DNA of the CDR3: TGTGCCAGTAGTCCATACGAAGGGACAGGCCAGCCCCAGCATTTT.

This chain joins TRBV7-6 and TRBJ2-2; no firm D call. Trimming shortened V by 1 base and J by 2 bases, and 8 bases separated the two germline ends. The CDR3 extends over 15 amino acids. In germline, CDR1 is SGHVS, CDR2 FNYEAQ. The CDR3 sequence: CASSLGAGNTGELFF. The CDR3, as DNA: TGTGCCAGCAGCTTAGGGGCAGGTAACACCGGGGAGCTGTTTTTT. The full variable domain, completed using reference TRBV7-6 and TRBJ2-2, is GAGVSQSPRYKVTKRGQDVALRCDPISGHVSLYWYRQALGQGPEFLTYFNYEAQQDKSGLPNDRFSAERPEGSISTLTIQRTEQRDSAMYRCASSLGAGNTGELFFGEGSRLTVL.

The genes are TRBV5-1 and TRBJ2-7; 9 bases map to TRBD2. Trimming at V came to 5 bases and at J to 0 bases, leaving 9 bases not matched to a gene. Germline V gene data show CDR1 as SGHRS and CDR2 as YFSETQ. This CDR3 contains 16 residues. CDR3: CASRGVAGETSYEQYF. The CDR3 DNA reads as TGCGCCAGCAGGGGGGTAGCGGGAGAAACCTCCTACGAGCAGTACTTC. The full variable domain, its missing parts supplied by reference TRBV5-1 and TRBJ2-7, is KAGVTQTPRYLIKTRGQQVTLSCSPISGHRSVSWYQQTPGQGLQFLFEYFSETQRNKGNFPGRFSGRQFSNSRSEMNVSTLELGDSALYLCASRGVAGETSYEQYFGPGTRLTVT.

The V and J genes are TRBV9 and TRBJ2-5, with D tentatively TRBD2 (5 bases). Between the trimmed V and J ends, which lost 4 bases and 0 bases, there was a span of 16 bases. CDR1 SGDLS and CDR2 YYNGEE come from the germline V gene. CDR3 length equals 16 residues. The CDR3 is CASSPPGRDNQETQYF. The CDR3 coding sequence is TGTGCCAGCAGCCCCCCCGGCCGGGATAACCAAGAGACCCAGTACTTC.

The genes are TRBV28 and TRBJ2-1; TRBD2 agrees at 12 bases. Germline V gene sequence: CDR1 MDHEN, CDR2 SYDVKM. This CDR3 has 16 residues. V dropped 3 bases and J dropped 0; count of bases not matched to a gene: 0. The chain's CDR3 is CASSLTSGSSYNEQFF. CDR3 sequence (DNA): TGTGCCAGCAGTTTGACTAGCGGGAGCTCCTACAATGAGCAGTTCTTC.

V gene TRBV7-9 combines with J gene TRBJ1-4; TRBD1 aligns across 9 bases. CDR1 is SEHNR, CDR2 FQNEAQ, per germline (reference sequence). V lost 5 bases to trimming and J lost 8 bases; unmatched junction nucleotides: 6. CDR3 length: 14 residues. This CDR3 reads CASSRTGDGEKLFF. For the CDR3, the DNA is TGTGCCAGCAGCCGGACAGGGGATGGAGAAAAACTGTTTTTT.

This chain joins TRBV19 and TRBJ1-5; D perhaps matches TRBD1 (5 bases). The V end lost 7 bases, the J end lost 4 bases, and 17 bases lay between the germline ends. Germline V gene sequence: CDR1 LNHDA, CDR2 SQIVND (reference sequence). The length of the CDR3 is 15 residues. The CDR3 here is CASMTLQGGNQPQHF. As DNA, the CDR3 is TGTGCCAGTATGACCCTTCAGGGTGGGAATCAGCCCCAGCATTTT.

The chain joins TRBV5-1 to TRBJ1-5; the D gene is possibly TRBD1 (5 bases). The CDR3 has 15 amino acids. Trimming stripped 0 bases from V and 5 bases from J, with 12 bases between. Germline-derived CDR1 and CDR2 are SGHRS and YFSETQ. The CDR3 sequence: CASSLAGEGYQPQHF. The CDR3 DNA is TGCGCCAGCAGCTTGGCCGGGGAGGGGTATCAGCCCCAGCATTTT.

The chain uses TRBV7-9 and TRBJ1-2; 8 nucleotides agree with TRBD1. Germline CDR1 and CDR2: SEHNR and FQNEAQ (reference sequence). Losses at the gene ends were 5 bases for V and 5 bases for J; bases not matched to a gene: 16. The CDR3 is made up of 17 amino acids. CDR3 sequence: CASSPRTGLISRYGYTF. The CDR3 DNA reads as TGTGCCAGCAGCCCACGGACAGGGCTAATATCACGGTATGGCTACACCTTC.

This clone was recorded only once. V usage is TRBV7-9 and J usage is TRBJ1-5; 8 nucleotides match TRBD1. Germline V gene sequence: CDR1 SEHNR, CDR2 FQNEAQ (reference sequence). J was trimmed by 4 bases and V by 5 bases; bases with no gene match: 7. The CDR3 has 15 residues. The CDR3 sequence: CASSLSGGPNQPQHF. In DNA form, the CDR3 reads TGTGCCAGCAGCCTTTCAGGGGGCCCTAATCAGCCCCAGCATTTT.